This TCR beta chain was recorded in a study of T cells in localized non-small cell lung cancer. The ends were cut back, 7 bases at V and 1 base at J, with 22 bases in the middle. This CDR3 region has 17 residues. Germline loops: CDR1 ENHRY, CDR2 SYGVKD. Only in-frame clones appear in the TCRdb table, and some are missing; sequencing was by immunoSEQ multiplex PCR. Of roughly 48,000 clones in the sample, about three quarters were seen once. This receptor was obtained from a woman aged 40 to 75 with stage II lung adenocarcinoma. The source material was PBMCs, sampled before any cancer treatment. V usage is TRBV10-3 and J usage is TRBJ1-1, with D tentatively TRBD1 (6 bases). Here the CDR3 DNA reads TGTGCCATCATGGGGTTAGGAGGGGGAGGGAAGAACACTGAAGCTTTCTTT. This translates into CAIMGLGGGGKNTEAFF.